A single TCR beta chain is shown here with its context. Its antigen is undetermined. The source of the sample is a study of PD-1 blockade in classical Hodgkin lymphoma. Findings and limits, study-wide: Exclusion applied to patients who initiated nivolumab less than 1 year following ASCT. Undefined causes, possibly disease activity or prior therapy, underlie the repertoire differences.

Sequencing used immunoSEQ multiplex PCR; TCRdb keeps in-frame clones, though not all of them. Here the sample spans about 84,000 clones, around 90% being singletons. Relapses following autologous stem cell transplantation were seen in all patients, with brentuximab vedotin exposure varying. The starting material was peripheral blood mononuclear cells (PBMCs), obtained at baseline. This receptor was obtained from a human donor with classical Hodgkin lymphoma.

CDR3 amino acids: CASSFSPGVNTEAFF. DNA for the CDR3: TGTGCCAGCAGTTTCTCCCCGGGCGTGAACACTGAAGCTTTCTTT. V gene TRBV28 combines with J gene TRBJ1-1; D is unclear. Trimming stripped 3 bases from V and 0 bases from J, with 11 bases between. The germline gives CDR1 MDHEN, CDR2 SYDVKM. The CDR3 consists of 15 residues.